The 5 T cell receptor beta chains listed next were all sequenced from one sample in a study of post-analysis software for immune sequencing data. The study's findings and limits: Included in a set of roughly five TRBV segments more frequent in patients than controls were TRBV5-6, TRBV5-1 and TRBV20-1.

Unique molecular identifiers featured in each of the TCR beta cDNA libraries. Using its own MiXCR run on the PCR reads, TCRdb lists one record per CDR3 protein. The sample gives approximately 630,000 distinct CDR3 sequences, 59% of which show up once; approximately 11% is in the top ten. No antigens are known for them. The sample comprised blood. The receptors were gathered from a girl aged 2-9 years with multiple sclerosis.

The V and J genes are TRBV5-5 and TRBJ2-1, with TRBD2 identical over 9 bases. CDR3 length: 14 amino acids. V shed 0 bases, J shed 10 bases, and the junction held 5 bases outside the gene matches. The germline gives CDR1 SGHKS, CDR2 YYEKEE (reference sequence). The CDR3 loop is CASSLARTSDEQFF. The DNA for the CDR3 is TGTGCCAGCAGCTTGGCCAGGACTAGCGACGAGCAGTTCTTC.

This chain joins TRBV6-5 and TRBJ2-1; 9 bases are shared with TRBD2. Looked up from germline, CDR1 is MNHEY and CDR2 is SVGAGI. The CDR3 contains 16 residues. Unmatched junction bases numbered 11, after V lost 6 bases and J lost 5 bases. The CDR3 sequence is CASRHSWASGDNEQFF. The CDR3 DNA reads as TGTGCCAGCAGACACTCGTGGGCTAGCGGGGACAATGAGCAGTTCTTC.

The chain has TRBV20-1 and TRBJ1-2; 8 bases line up with TRBD1. The CDR3 sequence is 15 residues long. The germline gives CDR1 DFQATT, CDR2 SNEGSKA (reference sequence). The ends lost 1 base at V and 7 bases at J; junction bases unmatched: 11. The CDR3 DNA follows: TGCAGTGCTAGAGCCCCGGACAGGGTTGGGGTTGGCTACACCTTC. It codes for CSARAPDRVGVGYTF.

The chain carries TRBV6-6 and TRBJ2-7, with D unclear. With the DNA end fitting TRBJ2-5 better, the J assignment may be wrong. Germline values: CDR1 MNHNY, CDR2 SVGAGI (reference sequence). The CDR3 runs to 16 residues. The CDR3 DNA sequence: TGTGCCAGCAGTTACGCGGCCCCGATAAACCGGGAGACCCAGTACTTC. Translation: CASSYAAPINRETQYF.

The chain couples TRBV7-9 to TRBJ2-1, with TRBD2 matching 11 bases. V trimming: 5 bases; J trimming: 8 bases; junction bases outside the gene matches: 5. The length of the CDR3 is 14 residues. Germline V gene sequence: CDR1 SEHNR, CDR2 FQNEAQ (reference sequence). The CDR3 bases are TGTGCCAGCAGCCCTACTAGCGGGAGCGATGAGCAGTTCTTC. Its translation: CASSPTSGSDEQFF.